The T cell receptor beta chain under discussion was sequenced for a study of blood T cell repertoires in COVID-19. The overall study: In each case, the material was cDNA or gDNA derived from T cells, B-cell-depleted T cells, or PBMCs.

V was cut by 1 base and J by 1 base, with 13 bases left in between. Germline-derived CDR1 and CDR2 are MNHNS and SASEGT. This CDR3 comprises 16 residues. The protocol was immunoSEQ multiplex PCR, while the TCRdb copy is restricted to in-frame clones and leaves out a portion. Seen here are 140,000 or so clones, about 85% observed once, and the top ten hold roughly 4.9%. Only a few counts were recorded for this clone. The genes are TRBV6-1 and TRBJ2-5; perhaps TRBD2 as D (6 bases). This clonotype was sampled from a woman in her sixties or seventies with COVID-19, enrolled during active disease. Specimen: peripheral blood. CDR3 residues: CASSEGWGLAQETQYF. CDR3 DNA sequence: TGTGCCAGCAGTGAAGGTTGGGGACTGGCCCAAGAGACCCAGTACTTC.